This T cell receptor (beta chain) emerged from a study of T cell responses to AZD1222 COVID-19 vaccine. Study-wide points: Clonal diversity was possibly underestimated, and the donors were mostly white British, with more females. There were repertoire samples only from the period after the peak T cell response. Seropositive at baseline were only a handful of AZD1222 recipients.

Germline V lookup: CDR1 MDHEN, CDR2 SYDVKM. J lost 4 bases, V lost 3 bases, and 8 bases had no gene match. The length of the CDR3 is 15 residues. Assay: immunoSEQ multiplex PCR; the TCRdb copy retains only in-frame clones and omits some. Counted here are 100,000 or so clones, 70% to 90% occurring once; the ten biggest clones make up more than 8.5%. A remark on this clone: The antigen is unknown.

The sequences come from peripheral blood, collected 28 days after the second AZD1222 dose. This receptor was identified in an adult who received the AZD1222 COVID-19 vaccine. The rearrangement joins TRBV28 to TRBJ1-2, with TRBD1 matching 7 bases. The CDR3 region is CASSFIDRAGYGYTF. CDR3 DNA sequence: TGTGCCAGCAGTTTCATCGACAGGGCTGGCTATGGCTACACCTTC.